The 7 T cell receptor beta chains below come from one sample, sequenced in a study of cytomegalovirus exposure and HLA in healthy donors. The PCR employed 60 Vbeta primers together with 13 Jbeta primers. The table came from immunoSEQ multiplex PCR; TCRdb's copy has only in-frame clones and leaves some out. The data show 150,000 to 200,000 clones, 77% seen once. The source material was PBMCs. The source is a woman aged 30 to 39 in good health and CMV-seronegative.

This clone was counted only a few times. The chain joins TRBV6-1 to TRBJ2-1; D unclear. Germline CDR1 is MNHNS and CDR2 is SASEGT. V was clipped by 5 bases and J by 5 bases, with 4 bases between them. This CDR3 has 11 residues. The CDR3 is CASSRHNEQFF. CDR3 nucleotides: TGTGCCAGCAGTCGTCACAATGAGCAGTTCTTC.

The V and J genes are TRBV5-1 and TRBJ2-6, with 8 bases identical to TRBD1. There are 15 residues in the CDR3. CDR1 is SGHRS, CDR2 YFSETQ, per germline. V lost 3 bases, J lost 2 bases, and 1 base stayed unmatched. This chain's CDR3 is CASSSGGAGANVLTF. CDR3 sequence (DNA): TGCGCCAGCAGCTCAGGGGGCGCTGGGGCCAACGTCCTGACTTTC.

The chain combines TRBV29-1 with TRBJ2-7; no reliable D call. The germline gives CDR1 SQVTM, CDR2 ANQGSEA. Trimming took 5 bases from V and 1 from J, leaving 12 bases between them. The CDR3 runs to 13 residues. The CDR3 nucleotides read TGCAGCGTTCTTGCCGAGGCTTCCTACGAGCAGTACTTC. Amino acids: CSVLAEASYEQYF.

The chain combines TRBV18 with TRBJ1-1; TRBD1 matches at 11 bases. Per germline, CDR1 KGHSH and CDR2 LQKENI. This CDR3 has 16 residues. With 8 bases clipped from V and 4 bases from J, the junction kept 12 bases outside the gene matches. DNA for the CDR3: TGTGCCAGCCGTCGCCAGGGGACAGGGGGTGGCACTGAAGCTTTCTTT. It yields the protein CASRRQGTGGGTEAFF.

V and J are TRBV4-1 and TRBJ2-4, with a possible D match to TRBD1 (5 bases). The CDR3 spans 15 residues. Germline CDR1 and CDR2: MGHRA and YSYEKL. The V gene lost 0 bases and the J gene lost 7 bases, with 13 bases spanning the gap. CDR3 sequence reads: CASSQEAREGNIQYF. CDR3 DNA sequence: TGCGCCAGCAGCCAAGAGGCCAGGGAAGGGAACATTCAGTACTTC.

In its sample, this clone was seen once. This chain links TRBV10-3 with TRBJ2-7, with 10 bases lining up with TRBD2. Germline values: CDR1 ENHRY, CDR2 SYGVKD. The CDR3 sequence is 15 residues long. V trimming: 3 bases; J trimming: 6 bases; junction bases outside the gene matches: 8. The CDR3 protein is CAISDTSGTFGEQYF. DNA for the CDR3: TGTGCCATCAGTGACACTAGCGGGACCTTCGGCGAGCAGTACTTC.

This clone was picked up a small number of times. The gene calls are TRBV29-1 and TRBJ1-1; D perhaps matches TRBD1 (5 bases). V was trimmed by 6 bases and J by 7 bases, leaving 15 bases between them. Germline V gives CDR1 SQVTM, CDR2 ANQGSEA. The CDR3 loop spans 12 amino acids. The CDR3 DNA is TGCAGCGTAGGGAATACAGGACGTGAAGCTTTCTTT. Protein sequence: CSVGNTGREAFF.